Below, 18 T cell receptor beta chains from the same sample are listed, as sequenced in a study of OX40 agonist ivuxolimab in advanced cancers. TCRdb keeps only in-frame clones here, not all; method: immunoSEQ multiplex PCR. This table has tens of thousands of clones, around 80% appearing once. This specimen consisted of CD4+ or CD8+ T cells sorted from blood, obtained in a trial of the OX40 agonist ivuxolimab. The receptors were sampled from an adult with an advanced solid tumor such as melanoma, head and neck, liver or kidney cancer.

The genes are TRBV10-3 and TRBJ1-1; possible D gene TRBD1, 6 bases. Germline assignment: CDR1 ENHRY and CDR2 SYGVKD. This CDR3 has 15 amino acids. V lost 4 bases and J lost 2, with 14 bases in between. The CDR3 DNA reads as TGTGCCATCAGTGGGCCGGGACACCATAACACTGAAGCTTTCTTT. Protein sequence: CAISGPGHHNTEAFF.

This chain links TRBV6-6 with TRBJ2-1, with TRBD2 as a possible D gene (5 bases). CDR1 MNHNY and CDR2 SVGAGI come from the germline V gene (reference sequence). The CDR3 has 15 residues. Trimming took off 0 bases at V and 4 bases at J, with 10 bases between the two ends. The CDR3 sequence is CASSYSRLMYNEQFF. In DNA, the CDR3 is TGTGCCAGCAGTTACTCGAGACTAATGTACAATGAGCAGTTCTTC.

This sequence joins TRBV27 and TRBJ2-1; D may correspond to TRBD1 or TRBD2 (5 bases each). CDR1 is MNHEY, CDR2 SMNVEV, per germline (reference sequence). V lost 10 bases to trimming and J lost 1 base, with 17 bases between them. The CDR3 extends over 15 amino acids. CDR3 coding DNA: TGTGCCACCCTCCGGGACCTTTTTTCCTACAATGAGCAGTTCTTC. This encodes CATLRDLFSYNEQFF.

This sequence joins TRBV29-1 and TRBJ1-1; D is unclear. Germline V CDR1 and CDR2: SQVTM, ANQGSEA. The CDR3 is 11 amino acids. V lost 4 bases to trimming and J lost 6 bases, with 9 bases between them. The CDR3 coding sequence is TGCAGCGTTGGCCCCATCGCTGAAGCTTTCTTT. Translating gives CSVGPIAEAFF.

V gene TRBV30 combines with J gene TRBJ2-1; 13 bases match TRBD2. From germline, CDR1 is GTSNPN and CDR2 SVGIG (reference sequence). The junction had 11 bases not matched to a gene; V was cut back by 5 bases and J by 7 bases. This CDR3 comprises 16 residues. The CDR3, as DNA: TGTGCCTGGGGGCGGGAACTAGCGGGAGGGTGGAATGAGCAGTTCTTC. Translation: CAWGRELAGGWNEQFF. Complete variable domain (other parts from reference TRBV30 and TRBJ2-1): SQTIHQWPATLVQPVGSPLSLECTVEGTSNPNLYWYRQAAGRGLQLLFYSVGIGQISSEVPQNLSASRPQDRQFILSSKKLLLSDSGFYLCAWGRELAGGWNEQFFGPGTRLTVL.

The chain combines TRBV6-5 with TRBJ2-7; 8 bases agree with TRBD1. Germline V gives CDR1 MNHEY, CDR2 SVGAGI. CDR3 length equals 14 residues. Trimming cost V 1 base and J 2 bases; bases outside gene matches: 1. DNA for the CDR3: TGTGCCAGCAGTTACTTACAGGGGGCCTACGAGCAGTACTTC. This sequence encodes CASSYLQGAYEQYF.

This clone was observed a few times. The chain combines TRBV5-1 with TRBJ2-5; 7 nucleotides line up with TRBD1. V was clipped by 4 bases and J by 5 bases; unmatched bases: 11. This CDR3 has 15 residues. Per germline, CDR1 SGHRS and CDR2 YFSETQ. This CDR3 reads CASSPRQGMMETQYF. CDR3 nucleotide sequence: TGCGCCAGCAGCCCCCGACAGGGTATGATGGAGACCCAGTACTTC.

This chain uses TRBV11-2 with TRBJ2-1; no reliable D call. The CDR3 spans 14 residues. Trimming cost V 3 bases and J 1 base, with 7 bases left between them. Germline V lookup: CDR1 SGHAT, CDR2 FQNNGV. CDR3 sequence: CASSFRGSYNEQFF. CDR3 nucleotides: TGTGCCAGCAGCTTTAGAGGATCCTACAATGAGCAGTTCTTC. The complete variable domain, with remaining parts taken from reference TRBV11-2 and TRBJ2-1, reads EAGVAQSPRYKIIEKRQSVAFWCNPISGHATLYWYQQILGQGPKLLIQFQNNGVVDDSQLPKDRFSAERLKGVDSTLKIQPAKLEDSAVYLCASSFRGSYNEQFFGPGTRLTVL.

This chain joins TRBV6-6 and TRBJ2-5, with D possibly matching TRBD1 (6 bases). Germline V gene data show CDR1 as MNHNY and CDR2 as SVGAGI (reference sequence). The V end was cut by 6 bases, the J end by 5 bases, with 16 bases between. The CDR3 is 14 amino acids. The CDR3 sequence: CASRGAEISETQYF. The DNA for the CDR3 is TGTGCCAGCAGGGGGGCAGAGATTTCGGAGACCCAGTACTTC.

This clone showed up just a few times. The chain combines TRBV4-3 with TRBJ2-2; 7 bases match TRBD2. V was clipped by 1 base and J by 5 bases; unmatched bases: 7. CDR3 length equals 16 residues. Per the germline V gene, CDR1 is LGHNA and CDR2 is YSLEER. CDR3 nucleotide sequence: TGCGCCAGCAGCCAAGGCCAGCGGGAATGGACCGGGGAGCTGTTTTTT. This sequence encodes CASSQGQREWTGELFF.

The V and J genes are TRBV11-2 and TRBJ1-6, with D unresolved. The CDR3 is made up of 17 amino acids. The V gene lost 5 bases and the J gene lost 7 bases, with 21 bases spanning the gap. Germline CDR1 and CDR2: SGHAT and FQNNGV. The CDR3, as DNA: TGTGCCAGCAGCCCTACTTGGACCCGCCGCCCGAATTCACCCCTCCACTTT. Amino acid sequence: CASSPTWTRRPNSPLHF.

The chain has TRBV27 and TRBJ1-4; maybe TRBD1 (5 bases). Trimming pared 5 bases from V and 3 bases from J, leaving 13 bases between. CDR1 and CDR2 (germline): MNHEY, SMNVEV (reference sequence). CDR3 length: 15 amino acids. The CDR3 sequence: CASSLNGGSNEKLFF. The CDR3 DNA is TGTGCCAGCAGTCTGAACGGGGGGTCTAATGAAAAACTGTTTTTT.

This clone was observed a few times. The chain carries TRBV7-9 and TRBJ2-7; 9 positions match TRBD1. The CDR3 runs 15 residues. The germline V gene has CDR1 SEHNR and CDR2 FQNEAQ (reference sequence). Trimming at V came to 6 bases and at J to 2 bases, leaving 8 bases not matched to a gene. CDR3: CASRRTGAFAYEQYF. For the CDR3, the DNA is TGTGCCAGCAGACGGACAGGGGCCTTCGCCTACGAGCAGTACTTC.

This clone was seen only a few times. In nucleotides, the CDR3 is TGCGCCAGCAGTGAGTCCGGGAGAGGAAACACCATATATTTT. It is translated as CASSESGRGNTIYF. The gene calls are TRBV10-2 and TRBJ1-3; D uncertain. V lost 0 bases and J 4 bases, leaving 7 bases between the germline ends. The germline CDR1 and CDR2 sequences are WSHSY and SAAADI. CDR3 length: 14 residues.

The chain has TRBV29-1 and TRBJ2-2; a possible D gene is TRBD1 (6 bases). Deletions cut 6 bases from V and 2 bases from J, with 13 bases between. CDR3 length: 14 residues. Germline V gives CDR1 SQVTM, CDR2 ANQGSEA. The CDR3 region is CSVRRQDNTGELFF. For the CDR3, the DNA is TGCAGCGTCCGAAGACAGGATAACACCGGGGAGCTGTTTTTT.

This chain links TRBV7-9 with TRBJ2-7; D is possibly TRBD2 (5 bases). The germline CDR1 and CDR2 sequences are SEHNR and FQNEAQ (reference sequence). The CDR3 is 15 amino acids. V was clipped by 1 base and J by 0 bases, with 10 bases between them. CDR3 DNA: TGTGCCAGCAGCTTAGGTTACGGGGACTCCTACGAGCAGTACTTC. Protein product: CASSLGYGDSYEQYF. The full variable domain, completed using reference TRBV7-9 and TRBJ2-7, is DTGVSQNPRHKITKRGQNVTFRCDPISEHNRLYWYRQTLGQGPEFLTYFQNEAQLEKSRLLSDRFSAERPKGSFSTLEIQRTEQGDSAMYLCASSLGYGDSYEQYFGPGTRLTVT.

The chain combines TRBV6-5 with TRBJ1-2; D possibly corresponds to TRBD1 (6 bases). CDR1 MNHEY and CDR2 SVGAGI come from the germline V gene. V lost 0 bases and J lost 8, with 13 bases in between. The CDR3 has 14 amino acids. The CDR3 nucleotides read TGTGCCAGCAGTTACTCAGGGGGGTCGTGGGGCTACACCTTC. This translates into CASSYSGGSWGYTF.

The chain is built from TRBV2 and TRBJ2-6; D might be TRBD1 (5 bases). V lost 6 bases and J lost 0, with 9 bases in between. The length of the CDR3 is 15 residues. Germline V lookup: CDR1 SNHLY, CDR2 FYNNEI. CDR3 sequence reads: CASRTAHSGANVLTF. The CDR3 DNA is TGTGCCAGCAGGACAGCCCACTCTGGGGCCAACGTCCTGACTTTC.